A single sample is the source of the 30 T cell receptor beta chains below, sequenced in a study of cytomegalovirus exposure and HLA in healthy donors. The PCR had 60 Vbeta and 13 Jbeta primers. Method: immunoSEQ multiplex PCR; TCRdb's copy keeps in-frame clones and lacks some. The sample carries 59,000 or so clones, roughly 77% recorded once. Sample: PBMCs. Receptors originate from a man in his thirties or forties in good health and CMV-seropositive.

In DNA form, the CDR3 reads TGTGCCAGCACCCGGACAGGGGGTTCCTACGAGCAGTACTTC. It specifies CASTRTGGSYEQYF. The rearrangement uses TRBV7-9 and TRBJ2-7; the match to TRBD1 covers 10 bases. Germline CDR1 reads SEHNR; CDR2 reads FQNEAQ (reference sequence). V trimming: 7 bases; J trimming: 1 base; junction bases outside the gene matches: 4. The CDR3 consists of 14 residues.

Judged by abundance, this clone is medium-sized. V usage is TRBV6-5 and J usage is TRBJ2-2, with D hard to call. Germline V lookup: CDR1 MNHEY, CDR2 SVGAGI. Trimming removed 0 bases at V and 0 bases at J, with 5 bases between. This CDR3 is 15 amino acids long. The DNA for the CDR3 is TGTGCCAGCAGTTACTCGACAACGAACACCGGGGAGCTGTTTTTT. This translates into CASSYSTTNTGELFF.

The V call is TRBV28, the J call TRBJ2-5, with 9 positions matching TRBD2. The V and J ends lost 5 bases and 3 bases, in that order; junction bases with no gene match: 7. Germline CDR1 and CDR2: MDHEN and SYDVKM. This CDR3 comprises 15 residues. The CDR3 DNA sequence: TGTGCCAGCAGTCCGCAGGGCGGGGGGGAAGAGACCCAGTACTTC. Its protein product is CASSPQGGGEETQYF.

The V and J genes are TRBV4-1 and TRBJ1-4; D is uncertain. V gave up 1 base and J gave up 10 bases, with 13 bases separating them. The germline V gene has CDR1 MGHRA and CDR2 YSYEKL. The CDR3 has 14 amino acids. This CDR3 is CASSQVGGRGKLFF. CDR3 bases: TGCGCCAGCAGCCAAGTGGGAGGGAGAGGAAAACTGTTTTTT.

This rearrangement joins TRBV4-3 to TRBJ2-5; D may be TRBD2 (5 bases). This CDR3 comprises 15 residues. Germline CDR1 reads LGHNA; CDR2 reads YSLEER. V lost 0 bases and J lost 5, with 13 bases in between. CDR3 sequence (DNA): TGCGCCAGCAGCCAAGATAGGGCATCGGGGGAGACCCAGTACTTC. It encodes CASSQDRASGETQYF.

J is TRBJ1-2 and V is TRBV12-5; D is unclear. Trimming took 0 bases from V and 2 from J, leaving 16 bases between them. The CDR3 is 17 residues long. Germline-derived CDR1 and CDR2 are LGHNT and FRNRAP. DNA for the CDR3: TGTGCTAGTGGTTTGGTAACCATAGAGGGCCAGAACTATGGCTACACCTTC. Protein: CASGLVTIEGQNYGYTF.

This clone has just a few counts. The chain joins TRBV15 to TRBJ2-7; no clear D. The germline V and J ends were trimmed by 3 bases and 2 bases, with 11 bases remaining between them. This CDR3 contains 14 residues. Per germline, CDR1 LNHNV and CDR2 YYDKDF (reference sequence). The CDR3 bases are TGTGCCACCAGCAGTCAGGTCTCGGCCTACGAGCAGTACTTC. Encoded protein: CATSSQVSAYEQYF. The full variable domain, completed using reference TRBV15 and TRBJ2-7, is DAMVIQNPRYQVTQFGKPVTLSCSQTLNHNVMYWYQQKSSQAPKLLFHYYDKDFNNEADTPDNFQSRRPNTSFCFLDIRSPGLGDTAMYLCATSSQVSAYEQYFGPGTRLTVT.

The V call is TRBV6-5, the J call TRBJ1-2; D remains unclear. CDR1 and CDR2 from the germline V gene are MNHEY and SVGAGI. Trimming stripped 7 bases from V and 4 bases from J, with 16 bases between. The length of the CDR3 is 14 residues. For the CDR3, the DNA is TGTGCCAGCACCGAAAGGTCCCGGGTCTATGGCTACACCTTC. Residues: CASTERSRVYGYTF.

The gene calls are TRBV4-3 and TRBJ2-5, with D tentatively TRBD1 (7 bases). Trimming cost V 2 bases and J 4 bases, with 14 bases left between them. The CDR3 length is 15 residues. Germline lookup yields CDR1 LGHNA and CDR2 YSLEER. CDR3 bases: TGCGCCAGCAGCCAATCATACAGGGGAGGAGAGACCCAGTACTTC. As protein: CASSQSYRGGETQYF.

The CDR3 loop is CASRPRSDRARSPLHF. CDR3 bases: TGCGCCAGCAGACCTCGAAGTGACAGGGCTCGCTCACCCCTCCACTTT. The gene calls are TRBV4-3 and TRBJ1-6; 7 bases are shared with TRBD1. The V gene's germline CDR1 is LGHNA and CDR2 YSLEER. The CDR3 runs to 16 residues. Unmatched junction bases numbered 15, after V lost 6 bases and J lost 10 bases.

This clone was detected a few times. This chain links TRBV10-3 with TRBJ2-2; D is possibly TRBD1 (7 bases). This CDR3 has 14 residues. Germline V gene lookup returns CDR1 ENHRY and CDR2 SYGVKD. The germline V and J ends were trimmed by 4 bases and 3 bases, with 9 bases remaining between them. The CDR3 region is CAISGRGDTGELFF. CDR3 bases: TGTGCCATCAGTGGCAGGGGGGACACCGGGGAGCTGTTTTTT.

The chain combines TRBV27 with TRBJ2-6, with D possibly matching TRBD2 (5 bases). The V end was cut by 10 bases, the J end by 0 bases, with 13 bases between. This CDR3 region has 15 residues. Germline V CDR1 and CDR2: MNHEY, SMNVEV (reference sequence). The CDR3 sequence is CATRGLDSGANVLTF. CDR3 DNA sequence: TGTGCCACCCGCGGACTGGACTCTGGGGCCAACGTCCTGACTTTC. The full variable domain, in which reference TRBV27 and TRBJ2-6 provide the parts outside the CDR3, is EAQVTQNPRYLITVTGKKLTVTCSQNMNHEYMSWYRQDPGLGLRQIYYSMNVEVTDKGDVPEGYKVSRKEKRNFPLILESPSPNQTSLYFCATRGLDSGANVLTFGAGSRLTVL.

This clone was recorded a few times. The chain uses TRBV5-6 and TRBJ1-1; a weak D match, TRBD1 (5 bases). The germline V gene has CDR1 SGHDT and CDR2 YYEEEE. The CDR3 loop spans 15 amino acids. Trimming removed 0 bases from V and 1 base from J, with 10 bases in between. The CDR3 loop is CASSLAITGNTEAFF. DNA for the CDR3: TGTGCCAGCAGCTTGGCGATCACAGGGAACACTGAAGCTTTCTTT.

V is TRBV11-2 and J is TRBJ2-2; 8 bases align to TRBD1. The CDR3 is 15 residues long. Trimming took 4 bases from V and 0 from J; bases not matched to a gene: 1. CDR1 SGHAT and CDR2 FQNNGV come from the germline V gene. The CDR3 DNA follows: TGTGCCAGCAGCTGGGGACAGGCGAACACCGGGGAGCTGTTTTTT. Translating it yields CASSWGQANTGELFF.

This chain joins TRBV30 and TRBJ2-7; possibly TRBD2 for D (5 bases). V dropped 5 bases and J dropped 2 bases, with 16 bases sitting between them. CDR3 length: 14 residues. The V gene's germline CDR1 is GTSNPN and CDR2 SVGIG (reference sequence). CDR3 nucleotide sequence: TGTGCCTGGGACGCTGGGAGCCAGACCTACGAGCAGTACTTC. The encoded protein is CAWDAGSQTYEQYF.

The chain uses TRBV28 and TRBJ1-5, with D tentatively TRBD1 (6 bases). CDR3 size: 16 residues. Germline assignment: CDR1 MDHEN and CDR2 SYDVKM. With 8 bases removed from V and 5 bases from J, the gap between germline ends came to 22 bases. The CDR3 spells CASSIAGTPRDQPQHF. The CDR3 DNA reads as TGTGCCAGCTCAATAGCTGGGACACCAAGGGATCAGCCCCAGCATTTT.

The genes are TRBV6-4 and TRBJ2-3; possibly TRBD2 for D (5 bases). The CDR3 covers 16 residues. CDR1 and CDR2 (germline): MRHNA, SNTAGT. V was trimmed by 3 bases and J by 3 bases, leaving 16 bases between them. For the CDR3, the DNA is TGTGCCAGCAGTGAGAGGGCTGCACTAGAGACAGATACGCAGTATTTT. Its translation is CASSERAALETDTQYF.

J is TRBJ2-6 and V is TRBV7-3; the D is unclear. The CDR3 sequence is 16 residues long. Germline CDR1 SGHTA, CDR2 FQGTGA. Trimming took 2 bases from V and 1 from J, leaving 9 bases between them. DNA of the CDR3: TGTGCCAGCAGCTTAGCCCGGAGTTCTGGGGCCAACGTCCTGACTTTC. Its translation: CASSLARSSGANVLTF.

The chain has TRBV7-6 and TRBJ1-6, with a weak D call TRBD1 (6 bases). Trimming cost V 2 bases and J 9 bases, with 14 bases left between them. The CDR3 is 15 residues long. Germline values: CDR1 SGHVS, CDR2 FNYEAQ. DNA for the CDR3: TGTGCCAGCAGCTTAATGCAGGGGCGATTTTCACCCCTCCACTTT. Its translation is CASSLMQGRFSPLHF.

This clone was observed a single time. The V call is TRBV28, the J call TRBJ1-2; perhaps TRBD1 as D (5 bases). V lost 6 bases and J lost 2, with 10 bases in between. The germline CDR1 and CDR2 sequences are MDHEN and SYDVKM. The CDR3 runs 13 residues. The CDR3 sequence: CASSLNRNYGYTF. CDR3 in DNA: TGTGCCAGCAGCTTAAACAGGAACTATGGCTACACCTTC.

The genes are TRBV5-4 and TRBJ1-2, with TRBD1 matching 7 bases. The junction had 12 bases not matched to a gene; V was cut back by 3 bases and J by 4 bases. Germline V gives CDR1 SGHNT, CDR2 YYREEE (reference sequence). The CDR3 consists of 16 residues. This chain's CDR3 is CASSSTQTGVGYGYTF. DNA of the CDR3: TGTGCCAGCAGCTCGACTCAAACAGGGGTCGGCTATGGCTACACCTTC.

The chain combines TRBV7-7 with TRBJ2-7, with a tentative D call TRBD2 (6 bases). The V gene's germline CDR1 is SSHAT and CDR2 FNYEAQ (reference sequence). The V gene lost 5 bases and the J gene lost 5 bases, with 16 bases spanning the gap. The CDR3 extends over 14 amino acids. Here the CDR3 DNA reads TGTGCCAGCAGCCTCCGGGTGGGAGGAAACGAGCAGTACTTC. It is translated as CASSLRVGGNEQYF.

The chain is built from TRBV20-1 and TRBJ2-1, with TRBD2 as a possible D gene (5 bases). The CDR3 is 10 residues long. In germline, CDR1 is DFQATT, CDR2 SNEGSKA (reference sequence). Trimming removed 3 bases at V and 10 bases at J, with 7 bases between. The DNA for the CDR3 is TGCAGTGCTAGTTGGAGGGAGCAGTTCTTC. This gives the protein CSASWREQFF.

The J gene is TRBJ2-1, the V gene TRBV4-3, with 8 positions matching TRBD1. This CDR3 has 15 amino acids. V trimming: 0 bases; J trimming: 9 bases; junction bases outside the gene matches: 7. Per germline, CDR1 LGHNA and CDR2 YSLEER. This chain's CDR3 is CASSQDTGQGSEQFF. CDR3 nucleotides: TGCGCCAGCAGCCAAGATACCGGACAGGGCAGTGAGCAGTTCTTC.

The V call is TRBV7-9, the J call TRBJ2-2; no definite D call. Deletions cut 4 bases from V and 3 bases from J, with 3 bases between. The CDR3 length is 12 residues. In germline, CDR1 is SEHNR, CDR2 FQNEAQ (reference sequence). The CDR3 nucleotides are TGTGCCAGCAGCTCGTACACCGGGGAGCTGTTTTTT. Its translation: CASSSYTGELFF.

The chain is built from TRBV5-4 and TRBJ1-6; D not resolved. V shed 2 bases and J shed 10 bases, with 16 bases lying between them. CDR1 SGHNT and CDR2 YYREEE come from the germline V gene (reference sequence). This CDR3 is 15 amino acids long. CDR3 DNA sequence: TGTGCCAGCAGCTTCAGCAGAGGGAGTAGATCACCCCTCCACTTT. Translating gives CASSFSRGSRSPLHF.

The CDR3 reads CASSYASGFSYEQYF. In nucleotides, the CDR3 is TGTGCCAGCAGTTACGCTTCAGGGTTCTCCTACGAGCAGTACTTC. This rearrangement joins TRBV6-5 to TRBJ2-7; D might be TRBD1 (5 bases). Trimming removed 2 bases from V and 0 bases from J, with 11 bases in between. This CDR3 has 15 residues. Germline CDR1 and CDR2: MNHEY and SVGAGI.

Remarks on this clone: A read error may produce the germline difference seen at one junction end. The rearrangement joins TRBV4-3 to TRBJ2-7; TRBD1 is a possible D gene (5 bases). This CDR3 region has 15 residues. In germline, CDR1 is LGHNA, CDR2 YSLEER. The CDR3, as DNA: TGCGCCGGCAGCCAAGCGTTTAGGGGCTCCTACGAGCAGTACTTC. Protein sequence: CAGSQAFRGSYEQYF.

This clone was seen just once. The rearrangement joins TRBV6-1 to TRBJ1-6; TRBD1 is a possible D gene (5 bases). Germline CDR1 reads MNHNS; CDR2 reads SASEGT. V lost 6 bases, J lost 10 bases, and 13 bases lay in between. This CDR3 is built from 13 residues. Written as DNA, the CDR3 is TGTGCCAGCAGGGTCAGGGAGGGATCACCCCTCCACTTT. The encoded protein is CASRVREGSPLHF.

CDR3 DNA: TGTGCCAGCACCCCCGGGGAATACGAGCAGTACTTC. Residues: CASTPGEYEQYF. This chain joins TRBV7-9 and TRBJ2-5; TRBD2 might be the D (5 bases). The DNA end is more similar to TRBJ2-7, so the J call may be wrong. Germline V gene data show CDR1 as SEHNR and CDR2 as FQNEAQ (reference sequence). The CDR3 is 12 residues long.